This T cell receptor (beta chain) was identified in a study of blood T cell repertoires in COVID-19. The overall study: Material from acute and convalescent COVID-19 was sourced from the United States, Italy and Spain. Sample material is recorded as cDNA or gDNA derived from T cells, B-cell-depleted T cells, or PBMCs.

This study enrolled people aged about 18 to 100 from approximately 25 US geographic areas. Participants' own reports of clinical history determined their cohort assignment. Profiling relied on immunoSEQ multiplex PCR, and the TCRdb table lists in-frame clones only, not all of them. In the table there are some 190,000 clones, 75% to 90% of which are singletons. This clonotype originated in a woman aged 40 to 50 with acute COVID-19. Specimen: PBMCs or T cells enriched from blood (not recorded which).

The CDR3 loop reads CASSRGPGGELFF. CDR3 nucleotide sequence: TGTGCCAGCTCGCGCGGGCCAGGCGGGGAGCTGTTTTTT. The chain links TRBV19 to TRBJ2-2; D possibly corresponds to TRBD2 (5 bases). The V gene's germline CDR1 is LNHDA and CDR2 SQIVND (reference sequence). Trimming left V 9 bases short and J 7 bases short, with 15 bases between. The CDR3 extends over 13 amino acids.